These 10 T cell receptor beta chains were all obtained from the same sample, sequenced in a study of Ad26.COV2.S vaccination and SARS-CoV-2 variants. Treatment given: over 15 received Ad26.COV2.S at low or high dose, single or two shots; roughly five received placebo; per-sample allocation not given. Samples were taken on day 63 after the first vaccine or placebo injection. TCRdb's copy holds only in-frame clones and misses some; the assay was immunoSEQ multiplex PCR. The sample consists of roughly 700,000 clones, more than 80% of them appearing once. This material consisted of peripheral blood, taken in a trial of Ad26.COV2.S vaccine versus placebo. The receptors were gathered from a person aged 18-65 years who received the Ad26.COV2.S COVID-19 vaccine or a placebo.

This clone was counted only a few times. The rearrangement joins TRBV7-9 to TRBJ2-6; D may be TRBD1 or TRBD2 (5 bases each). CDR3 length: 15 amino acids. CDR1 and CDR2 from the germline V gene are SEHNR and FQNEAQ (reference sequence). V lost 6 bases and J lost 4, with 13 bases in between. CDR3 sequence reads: CASRPAGTGANVLTF. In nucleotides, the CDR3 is TGTGCCAGCAGGCCCGCAGGGACGGGGGCCAACGTCCTGACTTTC.

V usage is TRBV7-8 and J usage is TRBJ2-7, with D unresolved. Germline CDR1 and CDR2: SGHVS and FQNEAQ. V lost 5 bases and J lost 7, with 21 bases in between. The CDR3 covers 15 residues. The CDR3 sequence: CASSAQPGSQEEQYF. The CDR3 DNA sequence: TGTGCCAGCAGCGCCCAACCCGGGTCGCAGGAGGAGCAGTACTTC.

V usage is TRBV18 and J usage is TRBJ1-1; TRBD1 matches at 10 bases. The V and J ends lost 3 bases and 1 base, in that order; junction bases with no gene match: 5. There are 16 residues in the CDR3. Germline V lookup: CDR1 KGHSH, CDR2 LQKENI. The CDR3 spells CASSPRDRGENTEAFF. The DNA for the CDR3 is TGTGCCAGCTCACCCCGGGACAGGGGCGAGAACACTGAAGCTTTCTTT.

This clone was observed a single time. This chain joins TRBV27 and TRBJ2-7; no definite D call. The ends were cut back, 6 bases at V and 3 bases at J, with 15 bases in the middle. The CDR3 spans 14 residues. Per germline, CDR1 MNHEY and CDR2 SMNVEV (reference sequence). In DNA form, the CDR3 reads TGTGCCAGCAGCCGTGACCAGTACCTCTACGAGCAGTACTTC. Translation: CASSRDQYLYEQYF.

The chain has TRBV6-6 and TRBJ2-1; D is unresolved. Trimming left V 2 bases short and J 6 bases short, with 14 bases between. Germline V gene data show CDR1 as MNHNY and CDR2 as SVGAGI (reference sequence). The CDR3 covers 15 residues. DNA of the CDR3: TGTGCCAGCAGTTACGGGGTGGAGAGAACCAATGAGCAGTTCTTC. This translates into CASSYGVERTNEQFF.

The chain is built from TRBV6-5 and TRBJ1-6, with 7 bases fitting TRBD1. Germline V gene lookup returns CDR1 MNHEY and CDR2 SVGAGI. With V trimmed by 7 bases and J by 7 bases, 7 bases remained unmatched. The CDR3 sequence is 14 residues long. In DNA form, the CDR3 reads TGTGCCAGCATAACAGGACAGGAAAATTCACCCCTCCACTTT. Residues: CASITGQENSPLHF.

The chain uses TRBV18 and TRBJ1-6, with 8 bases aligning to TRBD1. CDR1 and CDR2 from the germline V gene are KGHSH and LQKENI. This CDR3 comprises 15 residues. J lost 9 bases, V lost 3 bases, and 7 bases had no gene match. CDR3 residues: CASSPGQGASSPLHF. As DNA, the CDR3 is TGTGCCAGCTCACCCGGACAGGGAGCCAGTTCACCCCTCCACTTT.

Written as DNA, the CDR3 is TGCGCCAGCAGCGACCAGGGGGGGATACACGAGCAGTACTTC. Residues: CASSDQGGIHEQYF. V and J are TRBV10-2 and TRBJ2-7; D assignment may be TRBD1 or TRBD2 (7 bases each). CDR3 size: 14 residues. The ends were cut back, 6 bases at V and 5 bases at J, with 17 bases in the middle. Germline V CDR1 and CDR2: WSHSY, SAAADI.

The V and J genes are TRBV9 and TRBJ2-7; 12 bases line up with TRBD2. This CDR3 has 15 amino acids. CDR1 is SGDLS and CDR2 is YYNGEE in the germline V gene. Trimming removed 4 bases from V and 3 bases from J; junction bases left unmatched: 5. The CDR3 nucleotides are TGTGCCAGCAGCCAAGGACTAGCGGGGCACTACGAGCAGTACTTC. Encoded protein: CASSQGLAGHYEQYF.

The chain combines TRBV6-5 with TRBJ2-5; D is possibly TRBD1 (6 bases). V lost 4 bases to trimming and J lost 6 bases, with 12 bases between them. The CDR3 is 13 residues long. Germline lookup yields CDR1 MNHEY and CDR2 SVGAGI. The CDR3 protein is CASSSTGIQTQYF. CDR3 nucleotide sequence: TGTGCCAGCAGTTCCACAGGGATTCAGACCCAGTACTTC.